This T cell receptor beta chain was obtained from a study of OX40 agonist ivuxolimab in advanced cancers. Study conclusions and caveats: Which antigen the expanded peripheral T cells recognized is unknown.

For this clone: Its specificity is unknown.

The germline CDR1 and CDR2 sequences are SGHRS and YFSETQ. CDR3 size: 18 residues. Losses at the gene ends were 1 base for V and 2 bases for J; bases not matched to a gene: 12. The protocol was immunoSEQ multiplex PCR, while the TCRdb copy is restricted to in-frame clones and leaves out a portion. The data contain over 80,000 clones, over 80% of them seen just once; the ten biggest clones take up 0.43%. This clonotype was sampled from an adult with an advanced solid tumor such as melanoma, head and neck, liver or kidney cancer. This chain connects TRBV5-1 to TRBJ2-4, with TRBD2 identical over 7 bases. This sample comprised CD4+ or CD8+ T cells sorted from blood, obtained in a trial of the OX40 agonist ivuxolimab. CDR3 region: CASSLYPWEGRSKNIQYF. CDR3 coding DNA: TGCGCCAGCAGCTTGTACCCGTGGGAGGGGCGATCCAAAAACATTCAGTACTTC.